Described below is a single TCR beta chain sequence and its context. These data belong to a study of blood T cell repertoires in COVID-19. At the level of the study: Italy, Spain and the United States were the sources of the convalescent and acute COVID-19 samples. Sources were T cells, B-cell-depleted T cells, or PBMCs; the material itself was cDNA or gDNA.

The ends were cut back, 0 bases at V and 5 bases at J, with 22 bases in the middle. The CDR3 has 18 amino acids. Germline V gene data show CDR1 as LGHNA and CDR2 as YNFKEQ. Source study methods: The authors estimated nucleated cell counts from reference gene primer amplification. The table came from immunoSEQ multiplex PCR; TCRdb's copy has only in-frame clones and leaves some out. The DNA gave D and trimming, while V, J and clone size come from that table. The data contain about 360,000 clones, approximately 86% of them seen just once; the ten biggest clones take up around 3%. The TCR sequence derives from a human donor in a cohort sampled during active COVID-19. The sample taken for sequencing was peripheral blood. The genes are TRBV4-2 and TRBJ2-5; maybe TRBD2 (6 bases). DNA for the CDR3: TGTGCCAGCAGCCAAGATCTTGCCACGGCAGGGAGGAGGGAGACCCAGTACTTC. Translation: CASSQDLATAGRRETQYF.